Described below is a single TCR beta chain sequence and its context. This record comes from a study of OX40 agonist ivuxolimab in advanced cancers. Study-wide context: Ivuxolimab was delivered to patients intravenously every 2 weeks at doses spanning 0.01 to 10 mg/kg. Prior anti-PD-1, anti-PD-L1 or anti-CTLA-4 therapy was allowed; over 30% had some. Recorded diagnoses for dose-escalation patients were hepatocellular carcinoma, melanoma, renal cell or head and neck cancer.

This CDR3 is 14 amino acids long. Per germline, CDR1 LNHDA and CDR2 SQIVND (reference sequence). The V end was cut by 5 bases, the J end by 2 bases, with 11 bases between. Only in-frame clones appear in the TCRdb table, and some are missing; sequencing was by immunoSEQ multiplex PCR. The table has 50,000 to 75,000 clones, about 79% seen once. The receptor was isolated from an adult with an advanced solid tumor such as melanoma, head and neck, liver or kidney cancer. V usage is TRBV19 and J usage is TRBJ2-3; D is unclear. This sample comprised CD4+ or CD8+ T cells sorted from blood, obtained in a trial of the OX40 agonist ivuxolimab. DNA of the CDR3: TGTGCCAGTAGTGCCCCCCAGACCACAGATACGCAGTATTTT. Its translation: CASSAPQTTDTQYF.